These 6 T cell receptor beta chains were all obtained from the same sample, sequenced in a study of PD-L1 blockade in urothelial cancer. Here immunoSEQ multiplex PCR was the method, and the copy in TCRdb shows in-frame clones only, minus some. The sample shows about 93,000 clones, about 90% of them seen only once. Time point meaning: pretreatment peripheral blood. Specimen: PBMCs, collected around atezolizumab (anti-PD-L1) treatment. The receptors come from a man in his 60s with urothelial cancer.

The chain recombines TRBV7-9 with TRBJ2-5; no reliable D call. Trimming removed 7 bases from V and 4 bases from J, with 13 bases in between. Germline V gene data show CDR1 as SEHNR and CDR2 as FQNEAQ (reference sequence). This CDR3 has 13 residues. CDR3 protein: CASTLGSAETQYF. The CDR3 DNA reads TGTGCCAGCACCCTGGGCTCGGCAGAGACCCAGTACTTC.

There are a few counts of this clone. V usage is TRBV30 and J usage is TRBJ2-5; tentative D call: TRBD2 (6 bases). This CDR3 has 17 residues. Germline V CDR1 and CDR2: GTSNPN, SVGIG (reference sequence). Trimming stripped 0 bases from V and 2 bases from J, with 19 bases between. The CDR3 nucleotides read TGTGCCTGGAGTGTACTGATCGGGGTAGCGGAACAAGAGACCCAGTACTTC. It yields the protein CAWSVLIGVAEQETQYF.

The chain is built from TRBV7-2 and TRBJ1-6; a weak D match, TRBD1 (5 bases). The CDR3 consists of 15 residues. Germline assignment: CDR1 SGHTA and CDR2 FQGNSA. V was pared by 0 bases and J by 6 bases, with 9 bases between. The CDR3 here is CASSLAPQGNSPLHF. The DNA of the CDR3 is TGTGCCAGCAGCTTAGCACCTCAGGGTAATTCACCCCTCCACTTT.

The chain couples TRBV19 to TRBJ1-5, with 7 bases aligning to TRBD1. This CDR3 comprises 14 residues. J was trimmed by 7 bases and V by 2 bases; bases with no gene match: 5. The germline V gene has CDR1 LNHDA and CDR2 SQIVND (reference sequence). The CDR3 coding sequence is TGTGCCAGTAGTATAAGGAGACAGGGACAGCCCCAGCATTTT. Translated: CASSIRRQGQPQHF.

The V and J genes are TRBV4-1 and TRBJ1-2, with TRBD1 matching over 10 bases. CDR3 length: 14 amino acids. V lost 1 base, J lost 4 bases, and 0 bases stayed unmatched. Germline values: CDR1 MGHRA, CDR2 YSYEKL. The CDR3 DNA reads TGCGCCAGCAGCCAAGGACAGGGGGCCTATGGCTACACCTTC. This encodes CASSQGQGAYGYTF.

The rearrangement links TRBV27 to TRBJ1-6; D call uncertain. Germline V gene lookup returns CDR1 MNHEY and CDR2 SMNVEV (reference sequence). The CDR3 loop spans 14 amino acids. Trimming removed 4 bases from V and 9 bases from J, with 13 bases in between. CDR3 in DNA: TGTGCCAGCAGTTCGGAGGACTCAATTTCACCCCTCCACTTT. Residues: CASSSEDSISPLHF.